This TCR beta chain was retrieved from a study of T cells in narcolepsy. As for the study in general: Healthy controls were enrolled alongside patients with narcolepsy type 1 or type 2.

The data were produced by immunoSEQ multiplex PCR, yet TCRdb's version contains in-frame clones alone and is incomplete. The data hold some 20,000 clones, with roughly 87% observed a single time. V lost 5 bases, J lost 0 bases, and 8 bases stayed unmatched. Per germline, CDR1 SGHTA and CDR2 FQGNSA. The CDR3 has 18 amino acids. The chain uses TRBV7-2 and TRBJ2-6, with 9 bases aligning to TRBD1. The receptor comes from a human donor in good health. Sequences were obtained from memory (CD45RA-) CD4+ T cells from blood. The CDR3 coding sequence is TGTGCCAGCAGCGGCTACAGGGGGCCCGCCTCTGGGGCCAACGTCCTGACTTTC. Translating gives CASSGYRGPASGANVLTF.